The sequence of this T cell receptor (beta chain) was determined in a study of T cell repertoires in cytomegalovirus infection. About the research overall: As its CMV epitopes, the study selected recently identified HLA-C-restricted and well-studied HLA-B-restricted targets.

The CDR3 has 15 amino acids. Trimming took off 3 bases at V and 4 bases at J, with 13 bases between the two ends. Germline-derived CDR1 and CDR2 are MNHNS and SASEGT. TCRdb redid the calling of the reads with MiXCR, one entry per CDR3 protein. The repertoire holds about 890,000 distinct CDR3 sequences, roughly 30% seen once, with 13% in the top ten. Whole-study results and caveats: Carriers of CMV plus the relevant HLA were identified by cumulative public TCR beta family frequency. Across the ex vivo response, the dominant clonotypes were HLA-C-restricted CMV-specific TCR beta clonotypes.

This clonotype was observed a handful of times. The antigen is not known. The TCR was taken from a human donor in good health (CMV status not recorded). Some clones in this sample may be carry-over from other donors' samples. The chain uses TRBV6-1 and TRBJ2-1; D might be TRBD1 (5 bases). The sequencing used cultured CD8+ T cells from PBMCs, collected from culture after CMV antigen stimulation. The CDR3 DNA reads TGTGCCAGCAGTGATATGGGGCTCAAGTACAATGAGCAGTTCTTC. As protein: CASSDMGLKYNEQFF.